A selection of T cell receptor beta chains follows, all from one sample in a study of T-cell reconstitution after alpha-beta-depleted transplantation in children. TCRdb fed the PCR reads into MiXCR, producing one record per CDR3 protein. The profile covers 500,000 to 750,000 distinct CDR3 sequences, with more than 20% appearing a single time and less than 40% taken by the ten largest. The sample consisted of PBMCs, taken before TCRalphabeta/CD19-depleted stem cell transplant. The source of these receptors is a boy younger than two with Wiskott-Aldrich syndrome, due to receive a stem cell transplant. The CDR3 runs from the conserved cysteine through the conserved F or W. Fields, in order: clone size, D gene, V gene, J gene, CDR3 protein, CDR3 DNA. The D gene is left open where the match is weak. Rows give clone size only sometimes, using once, few, many, or a class for an expanded clone.

-	-	TRBV27	TRBJ2-6	CASTPSGAGANVLTF	TGTGCCAGCACGCCCTCGGGGGCTGGGGCCAACGTCCTGACTTTC
once	-	TRBV12-3/TRBV12-4	TRBJ2-7	CASAPGRGEQYF	TGTGCCAGCGCTCCGGGACGAGGAGAGCAGTACTTC
few	-	TRBV10-3	TRBJ2-3	CATNDNKGVSTDTQYF	TGTGCCACCAACGATAATAAAGGAGTTTCCACAGATACGCAGTATTTT
-	-	TRBV29-1	TRBJ2-4	CSVVARSAAKNIQYF	TGCAGCGTTGTCGCCAGGAGCGCGGCCAAAAACATTCAGTACTTC
-	TRBD1	TRBV6-1	TRBJ2-7	CASSTGGRYEQYF	TGTGCCAGCAGTACAGGGGGGAGGTACGAGCAGTACTTC
-	-	TRBV5-1	TRBJ2-7	CASRRRQEGPYEQYF	TGCGCCAGCAGACGTCGACAGGAAGGGCCCTACGAGCAGTACTTC
-	TRBD2	TRBV5-1	TRBJ2-2	CASSLLRDGSSGMYTGELFF	TGCGCCAGCAGCTTGCTTCGGGACGGGAGTAGCGGGATGTACACCGGGGAGCTGTTTTTT
few	-	TRBV5-1	TRBJ2-2	CASSLVAANTGELFF	TGCGCCAGCAGCTTGGTCGCAGCGAACACCGGGGAGCTGTTTTTT
-	TRBD2	TRBV7-2	TRBJ2-3	CASSVLAGLTDTQYF	TGTGCCAGCAGCGTTCTAGCGGGACTCACAGATACGCAGTATTTT
-	TRBD1	TRBV5-1	TRBJ1-4	CASSKGQPNEKLFF	TGCGCCAGCAGCAAGGGACAGCCTAATGAAAAACTGTTTTTT
few	-	TRBV27	TRBJ2-3	CASSLFSLTSTDTQYF	TGTGCCAGCAGTTTATTTTCTCTGACCAGCACAGATACGCAGTATTTT
-	TRBD2	TRBV5-1	TRBJ2-1	CASSGEAGVPLEQFF	TGCGCCAGCAGCGGGGAAGCGGGAGTGCCCCTCGAGCAGTTCTTC
-	-	TRBV4-2	TRBJ1-3	CASSQTISGNTIYF	TGTGCCAGCAGCCAAACGATCTCTGGAAACACCATATATTTT
few	-	TRBV15	TRBJ1-5	CATNLDGRNNQPQHF	TGTGCCACCAACTTAGACGGACGAAACAATCAGCCCCAGCATTTT
-	TRBD1	TRBV5-1	TRBJ2-2	CASSLGSGQGAAGELFF	TGCGCCAGCAGCTTGGGGTCGGGACAGGGGGCCGCCGGGGAGCTGTTTTTT
few	-	TRBV7-2	TRBJ2-1	CASSLEFRSSYNEQFF	TGTGCCAGCAGCTTAGAGTTCCGGAGCTCCTACAATGAGCAGTTCTTC
-	TRBD2	TRBV20-1	TRBJ2-1	CSASTQRGSSYNEQFF	TGCAGTGCTAGTACGCAGCGGGGGAGCTCCTACAATGAGCAGTTCTTC
-	TRBD2	TRBV20-1	TRBJ2-3	CSASRLAGGPDTQYF	TGCAGTGCTTCCAGACTAGCGGGAGGGCCAGATACGCAGTATTTT
-	-	TRBV7-8	TRBJ1-4	CASSSSGAQTNEKLFF	TGTGCCAGCAGTTCTTCAGGGGCTCAGACTAATGAAAAACTGTTTTTT
-	-	TRBV10-2	TRBJ2-2	CASTAQTAGELFF	TGCGCCAGCACTGCGCAGACGGCCGGGGAGCTGTTTTTT
-	-	TRBV12-3/TRBV12-4	TRBJ2-3	CASIMGGLTDTQYF	TGTGCCAGCATCATGGGGGGATTGACAGATACGCAGTATTTT
few	TRBD2	TRBV20-1	TRBJ2-1	CSAPRSGSTNEQFF	TGCAGTGCCCCCCGAAGCGGGAGTACGAATGAGCAGTTCTTC
few	TRBD1	TRBV28	TRBJ2-1	CASSHSGTGINEQFF	TGTGCCAGCAGCCACTCCGGGACAGGGATAAATGAGCAGTTCTTC
-	TRBD2	TRBV4-2	TRBJ2-7	CASSLLREGPYEQYF	TGTGCCAGCAGCCTCCTCCGGGAGGGGCCCTACGAGCAGTACTTC
few	-	TRBV5-1	TRBJ2-7	CASSLNTDEQYF	TGCGCCAGCAGCTTAAACACGGACGAGCAGTACTTC
-	TRBD2	TRBV7-3	TRBJ2-1	CASSPAGGPRNEQFF	TGTGCCAGCAGCCCAGCGGGAGGGCCACGAAATGAGCAGTTCTTC
-	-	TRBV12-3/TRBV12-4	TRBJ1-2	CASSFANGYTF	TGTGCCAGCAGTTTTGCCAATGGCTACACCTTC
-	-	TRBV19	TRBJ2-3	CASSTLLSGVGDTQYF	TGTGCCAGTAGTACCCTCCTGTCGGGAGTTGGAGATACGCAGTATTTT
few	TRBD1	TRBV5-1	TRBJ1-6	CASSSGTAGRSPLHF	TGCGCCAGCAGCTCGGGGACAGCTGGAAGGTCACCCCTCCACTTT
-	TRBD2	TRBV6-1	TRBJ2-5	CASSGLAGRETQYF	TGTGCCAGCAGTGGTCTAGCGGGACGGGAGACCCAGTACTTC
few	-	TRBV5-1	TRBJ2-3	CASSLDLESTDTQYF	TGCGCCAGCAGCTTGGACCTGGAGAGCACAGATACGCAGTATTTT
-	-	TRBV11-1	TRBJ2-1	CASSLTGGLSYNEQFF	TGTGCCAGCAGCTTGACTGGGGGACTCTCCTACAATGAGCAGTTCTTC
medium-sized	TRBD2	TRBV27	TRBJ2-2	CASMWAGELSGELFF	TGTGCCAGCATGTGGGCGGGAGAATTGTCCGGGGAGCTGTTTTTT
-	TRBD1	TRBV5-6	TRBJ2-7	CASSSGQGHEQYF	TGTGCCAGCAGCTCAGGACAGGGCCACGAGCAGTACTTC
few	-	TRBV20-1	TRBJ1-5	CSASAADQPQHF	TGCAGTGCTAGTGCCGCGGATCAGCCCCAGCATTTT
-	-	TRBV29-1	TRBJ2-7	CSVTYQGRSYEQYF	TGCAGCGTCACCTATCAGGGACGGAGCTACGAGCAGTACTTC
-	TRBD1	TRBV20-1	TRBJ1-6	CSAARGRDSPLHF	TGCAGTGCCGCCAGGGGGCGAGATTCACCCCTCCACTTT
-	-	TRBV4-1	TRBJ2-5	CASSQVGKTQYF	TGCGCCAGCAGCCAAGTCGGGAAGACCCAGTACTTC
-	-	TRBV21-1	TRBJ2-7	CASSKGEDSGTYEQYF	TGTGCCAGCAGCAAAGGAGAAGACAGTGGCACCTACGAGCAGTACTTC
few	TRBD2	TRBV20-1	TRBJ2-7	CSLLGSAGMNEQYF	TGCAGCCTCCTCGGATCAGCGGGAATGAACGAGCAGTACTTC
few	-	TRBV7-3	TRBJ2-1	CASRMTAKDNEQFF	TGTGCCAGCAGGATGACAGCAAAAGACAATGAGCAGTTCTTC
few	TRBD1	TRBV5-1	TRBJ1-4	CASSRTGEGVRATNEKLFF	TGCGCCAGCAGTCGGACAGGAGAAGGGGTCCGGGCAACTAATGAAAAACTGTTTTTT